The 31 T cell receptor beta chains given below trace back to one sample, sequenced in a study of T cell changes during pregnancy in multiple sclerosis. The protocol was immunoSEQ multiplex PCR, while the TCRdb copy is restricted to in-frame clones and leaves out a portion. In the table there are about 64,000 clones, roughly 92% of which are singletons. The source material was peripheral blood, sampled in the second trimester of pregnancy. The receptors derive from a female donor with multiple sclerosis, enrolled in a pregnancy study.

J is TRBJ1-2 and V is TRBV6-6, with 7 bases that match TRBD1. The CDR3 is 11 residues long. Germline CDR1 MNHNY, CDR2 SVGAGI (reference sequence). V trimming: 6 bases; J trimming: 5 bases; junction bases outside the gene matches: 0. CDR3 loop: CASRQGYGYTF. The CDR3 nucleotides read TGTGCCAGCAGACAGGGGTATGGCTACACCTTC.

The chain has TRBV9 and TRBJ2-2; no clear D. Germline assignment: CDR1 SGDLS and CDR2 YYNGEE. Trimming shortened V by 10 bases and J by 1 base, and 11 bases separated the two germline ends. The CDR3 extends over 13 amino acids. This chain's CDR3 is CACTSLNTGELFF. The CDR3 coding sequence is TGTGCCTGCACATCACTGAACACCGGGGAGCTGTTTTTT.

V usage is TRBV6-4 and J usage is TRBJ1-1, with TRBD1 matching 7 bases. The V gene end was trimmed by 8 bases and the J gene end by 1 base; junction bases not matched to a gene: 7. The CDR3 contains 14 residues. Germline values: CDR1 MRHNA, CDR2 SNTAGT. Here the CDR3 DNA reads TGTGCCAGCTCTCCGGACAGGCGGAACACTGAAGCTTTCTTT. It codes for CASSPDRRNTEAFF.

The V and J genes are TRBV9 and TRBJ2-1, with 9 bases matching TRBD2. The V gene's germline CDR1 is SGDLS and CDR2 YYNGEE. J was trimmed by 4 bases and V by 3 bases; bases with no gene match: 5. The CDR3 loop spans 15 amino acids. This CDR3 is CASSARLAEYNEQFF. The CDR3 DNA sequence: TGTGCCAGCAGCGCAAGACTAGCGGAGTACAATGAGCAGTTCTTC.

This clone counts as large. The V call is TRBV27, the J call TRBJ1-5; 8 positions match TRBD1. CDR1 is MNHEY and CDR2 is SMNVEV in the germline V gene (reference sequence). The CDR3 sequence is 15 residues long. J was trimmed by 5 bases and V by 5 bases; bases with no gene match: 8. The CDR3 is CASSPSDRDDQPQHF. CDR3 nucleotide sequence: TGTGCCAGCAGTCCCTCGGACAGGGATGATCAGCCCCAGCATTTT.

The chain couples TRBV5-4 to TRBJ2-5, with TRBD2 as a possible D gene (6 bases). This CDR3 is 15 amino acids long. Germline loops: CDR1 SGHNT, CDR2 YYREEE (reference sequence). The V end lost 0 bases, the J end lost 4 bases, and 13 bases lay between the germline ends. CDR3 sequence (DNA): TGTGCCAGCAGCTTGGGGGGGGTGACGGGAGAGACCCAGTACTTC. Its translation is CASSLGGVTGETQYF.

V usage is TRBV2 and J usage is TRBJ1-2, with 8 bases that match TRBD1. The CDR3 is made up of 13 amino acids. Germline V gives CDR1 SNHLY, CDR2 FYNNEI. V was clipped by 4 bases and J by 3 bases; unmatched bases: 1. CDR3 coding DNA: TGTGCCAGCAGTGTACAGGGGGACTATGGCTACACCTTC. Translation: CASSVQGDYGYTF. The complete variable domain, with remaining parts taken from reference TRBV2 and TRBJ1-2, reads EPEVTQTPSHQVTQMGQEVILRCVPISNHLYFYWYRQILGQKVEFLVSFYNNEISEKSEIFDDQFSVERPDGSNFTLKIRSTKLEDSAMYFCASSVQGDYGYTFGSGTRLTVV.

This sequence joins TRBV7-9 and TRBJ2-1; 8 bases align to TRBD2. Germline CDR1 reads SEHNR; CDR2 reads FQNEAQ (reference sequence). Germline trimming cut 2 bases from V and 10 bases from J; bases unmatched to any gene: 7. This CDR3 has 14 amino acids. The CDR3 reads CASSLLVSGMEQFF. The CDR3 bases are TGTGCCAGCAGCTTACTGGTTAGCGGGATGGAGCAGTTCTTC.

This clone came up a few times. The chain links TRBV5-8 to TRBJ2-2; D gene uncertain. The length of the CDR3 is 15 residues. Trimming removed 6 bases at V and 3 bases at J, with 15 bases between. CDR1 and CDR2 (germline): SGHTS, YDEGEE. The chain's CDR3 is CASTPRSSYTGELFF. The DNA of the CDR3 is TGTGCCAGCACCCCCCGCAGTTCGTACACCGGGGAGCTGTTTTTT.

The chain's CDR3 is CASKSGAAGDEQYF. CDR3 in DNA: TGTGCCAGTAAGTCGGGGGCAGCGGGAGACGAGCAGTACTTC. This chain joins TRBV19 and TRBJ2-7, with 8 bases matching TRBD2. Germline V lookup: CDR1 LNHDA, CDR2 SQIVND (reference sequence). The V and J ends lost 7 bases and 5 bases, in that order; junction bases with no gene match: 10. CDR3 length equals 14 residues.

The V call is TRBV6-6, the J call TRBJ2-7; TRBD2 might be the D (6 bases). Trimming cost V 6 bases and J 6 bases, with 12 bases left between them. Germline V gene lookup returns CDR1 MNHNY and CDR2 SVGAGI (reference sequence). The CDR3 has 12 residues. The CDR3 DNA follows: TGTGCCAGCAGGCTGCTAGCGACCGAGCAGTACTTC. Translating it yields CASRLLATEQYF.

The rearrangement joins TRBV28 to TRBJ1-1; possibly TRBD1 for D (6 bases). The CDR3 has 14 residues. The V gene lost 4 bases and the J gene lost 11 bases, with 20 bases spanning the gap. CDR1 is MDHEN and CDR2 is SYDVKM in the germline V gene. This chain's CDR3 is CASSSGTGKGWAFF. CDR3 sequence (DNA): TGTGCCAGCAGTTCGGGTACAGGGAAGGGTTGGGCTTTCTTT.

The gene calls are TRBV4-1 and TRBJ1-1; no clear D. Germline-derived CDR1 and CDR2 are MGHRA and YSYEKL. V lost 4 bases to trimming and J lost 5 bases, with 11 bases between them. This CDR3 has 13 amino acids. The CDR3 bases are TGCGCCAGCAGCCCCGGGGAGGGAACTGAAGCTTTCTTT. Translated, it gives CASSPGEGTEAFF.

The rearrangement joins TRBV5-1 to TRBJ1-3; D is unresolved. Germline CDR1 and CDR2: SGHRS and YFSETQ. The ends were cut back, 4 bases at V and 0 bases at J, with 14 bases in the middle. There are 16 residues in the CDR3. The CDR3 region is CASSPRTDFSGNTIYF. In DNA form, the CDR3 reads TGCGCCAGCAGCCCCCGGACGGACTTCTCTGGAAACACCATATATTTT.

This chain links TRBV9 with TRBJ2-5; possibly TRBD2 for D (5 bases). Trimming took 3 bases from V and 6 from J, leaving 18 bases between them. Germline CDR1 SGDLS, CDR2 YYNGEE. The CDR3 contains 15 residues. Written as DNA, the CDR3 is TGTGCCAGCAGCGCAGAACCCCGGGGTATTCAGACCCAGTACTTC. Protein sequence: CASSAEPRGIQTQYF.

This rearrangement joins TRBV9 to TRBJ2-1, with unresolved D. Germline V gene sequence: CDR1 SGDLS, CDR2 YYNGEE. V was pared by 0 bases and J by 5 bases, with 12 bases between. The CDR3 has 15 residues. Here the CDR3 reads CASSVGAIWNNEQFF. The DNA for the CDR3 is TGTGCCAGCAGCGTAGGGGCCATATGGAACAATGAGCAGTTCTTC. Variable domain in full (rest from reference TRBV9 and TRBJ2-1): DSGVTQTPKHLITATGQRVTLRCSPRSGDLSVYWYQQSLDQGLQFLIQYYNGEERAKGNILERFSAQQFPDLHSELNLSSLELGDSALYFCASSVGAIWNNEQFFGPGTRLTVL.

This clone showed up just once. The chain employs TRBV28 and TRBJ1-1; D is possibly TRBD1 (5 bases). CDR1 and CDR2 (germline): MDHEN, SYDVKM. Trimming left V 5 bases short and J 3 bases short, with 16 bases between. This CDR3 contains 15 residues. The CDR3 loop reads CASSPLQEMDTEAFF. The CDR3, as DNA: TGTGCCAGCAGTCCTTTACAGGAGATGGACACTGAAGCTTTCTTT. Using reference TRBV28 and TRBJ1-1 for the parts outside the CDR3, the full variable domain is DVKVTQSSRYLVKRTGEKVFLECVQDMDHENMFWYRQDPGLGLRLIYFSYDVKMKEKGDIPEGYSVSREKKERFSLILESASTNQTSMYLCASSPLQEMDTEAFFGQGTRLTVV.

The chain combines TRBV5-6 with TRBJ1-2; D unclear. V shed 4 bases and J shed 6 bases, with 13 bases lying between them. The length of the CDR3 is 13 residues. In germline, CDR1 is SGHDT, CDR2 YYEEEE. CDR3 sequence: CASSAQTLDGYTF. The CDR3 DNA follows: TGTGCCAGCAGCGCCCAGACATTGGATGGCTACACCTTC.

To note about this clone: Relative to the germline gene, one junction end is altered; a read error may explain this. V usage is TRBV29-1 and J usage is TRBJ2-5; 7 positions agree with TRBD2. This CDR3 has 12 residues. The germline CDR1 and CDR2 sequences are SQVTM and ANQGSEA. CDR3 sequence: CSVDSDRLAAHF. DNA for the CDR3: TGCAGCGTTGACTCAGATAGGCTAGCGGCTCACTTC. The complete variable domain, with remaining parts taken from reference TRBV29-1 and TRBJ2-5, reads SAVISQKPSRDICQRGTSLTIQCQVDSQVTMMFWYRQQPGQSLTLIATANQGSEATYESGFVIDKFPISRPNLTFSTLTVSNMSPEDSSIYLCSVDSDRLAAHFGPGTRLLVL.

This clone has more than one count but fewer than ten. This sequence joins TRBV4-1 and TRBJ2-1, with 8 positions matching TRBD2. V trimming: 0 bases; J trimming: 3 bases; junction bases outside the gene matches: 1. In germline, CDR1 is MGHRA, CDR2 YSYEKL. CDR3 length equals 15 residues. In DNA, the CDR3 is TGCGCCAGCAGCCAAGATACTAGCGGCTACAATGAGCAGTTCTTC. It codes for CASSQDTSGYNEQFF.

V is TRBV10-3 and J is TRBJ2-7, with 11 bases aligning to TRBD2. V trimming: 8 bases; J trimming: 4 bases; junction bases outside the gene matches: 7. Germline CDR1 reads ENHRY; CDR2 reads SYGVKD. The CDR3 is 14 amino acids. CDR3 in amino acids: CAIATSGNSYEQYF. The CDR3 nucleotides are TGTGCCATCGCGACTAGCGGGAATAGTTACGAGCAGTACTTC.

CDR3 nucleotide sequence: TGTGCCAGCAGCTTAGCGTACCTAGCGGGAGGCGACACAGATACGCAGTATTTT. This translates into CASSLAYLAGGDTDTQYF. The chain uses TRBV7-9 and TRBJ2-3; TRBD2 agrees at 11 bases. Germline CDR1 reads SEHNR; CDR2 reads FQNEAQ (reference sequence). The CDR3 contains 18 residues. J gave up 2 bases and V 0 bases, and 7 bases lay outside the gene matches.

V is TRBV29-1 and J is TRBJ2-5; TRBD2 agrees at 10 bases. The CDR3 sequence is 14 residues long. The germline CDR1 and CDR2 sequences are SQVTM and ANQGSEA. With 6 bases clipped from V and 1 base from J, the junction kept 5 bases outside the gene matches. CDR3 residues: CSVAGGARQETQYF. For the CDR3, the DNA is TGCAGCGTAGCGGGAGGGGCGCGCCAAGAGACCCAGTACTTC. Variable domain in full (rest from reference TRBV29-1 and TRBJ2-5): SAVISQKPSRDICQRGTSLTIQCQVDSQVTMMFWYRQQPGQSLTLIATANQGSEATYESGFVIDKFPISRPNLTFSTLTVSNMSPEDSSIYLCSVAGGARQETQYFGPGTRLLVL.

The rearrangement joins TRBV6-5 to TRBJ1-1, with 9 nucleotides matching TRBD1. CDR1 is MNHEY and CDR2 is SVGAGI in the germline V gene. The CDR3 length is 15 residues. V gave up 5 bases and J gave up 1 base; unmatched junction bases: 5. CDR3 coding DNA: TGTGCCAGCAGTACCCGACAGGGGGGGAACACTGAAGCTTTCTTT. It encodes CASSTRQGGNTEAFF.

The chain joins TRBV28 to TRBJ2-5, with D perhaps TRBD1 (6 bases). CDR1 and CDR2 (germline): MDHEN, SYDVKM. The CDR3 consists of 15 residues. V was trimmed by 4 bases and J by 4 bases, leaving 16 bases between them. The CDR3 spells CASSSQGGRRETQYF. Here the CDR3 DNA reads TGTGCCAGCAGTTCCCAAGGGGGAAGGAGAGAGACCCAGTACTTC.

The chain employs TRBV27 and TRBJ2-5; 9 bases agree with TRBD2. CDR3 length: 16 residues. Germline V gene data show CDR1 as MNHEY and CDR2 as SMNVEV (reference sequence). Trimming at V came to 1 base and at J to 4 bases, leaving 7 bases not matched to a gene. The DNA of the CDR3 is TGTGCCAGCAGTTTATTCGGCGGGAGGGCCGGAGAGACCCAGTACTTC. It yields the protein CASSLFGGRAGETQYF.

The rearrangement uses TRBV9 and TRBJ2-3; perhaps TRBD1 as D (5 bases). The germline V gene encodes CDR1 SGDLS and CDR2 YYNGEE. Trimming left V 4 bases short and J 8 bases short, with 17 bases between. The CDR3 is 14 residues long. CDR3 nucleotides: TGTGCCAGCAGCCCTCAGACGTGGGGCGGTACGCAGTATTTT. Amino acid sequence: CASSPQTWGGTQYF.

The chain carries TRBV6-1 and TRBJ1-2; tentatively, D is TRBD1 (5 bases). The CDR3 length is 11 residues. Trimming removed 5 bases at V and 9 bases at J, with 10 bases between. Per germline, CDR1 MNHNS and CDR2 SASEGT. The CDR3 spells CASSYGGSYTF. Here the CDR3 DNA reads TGTGCCAGCAGTTACGGGGGGAGCTACACCTTC.

The chain links TRBV5-1 to TRBJ2-7, with D possibly being TRBD2 (5 bases). Germline CDR1 SGHRS, CDR2 YFSETQ. CDR3 length equals 16 residues. V was clipped by 4 bases and J by 2 bases, with 19 bases between them. CDR3 sequence: CASSPETLRDTYEQYF. In DNA form, the CDR3 reads TGCGCCAGCAGCCCGGAGACTCTTCGGGATACCTACGAGCAGTACTTC.

The chain employs TRBV6-5 and TRBJ2-1; D not resolved. The CDR3 runs 12 residues. Germline V lookup: CDR1 MNHEY, CDR2 SVGAGI. V was pared by 8 bases and J by 6 bases, with 11 bases between. The CDR3 spells CASGLLSNEQFF. CDR3 sequence (DNA): TGTGCCAGCGGCCTCCTCTCCAATGAGCAGTTCTTC.

V gene TRBV30 combines with J gene TRBJ1-1; perhaps TRBD1 as D (5 bases). The V end lost 3 bases, the J end lost 0 bases, and 8 bases lay between the germline ends. The germline V gene has CDR1 GTSNPN and CDR2 SVGIG (reference sequence). The CDR3 contains 13 residues. For the CDR3, the DNA is TGTGCCTGGAGGGACACAGTGAACACTGAAGCTTTCTTT. It specifies CAWRDTVNTEAFF.